This T cell receptor beta chain originates from a study of blood T cells in healthy people across ages. The sample holds a few counts of this clonotype. Then a second PCR, running roughly 7 to 11 cycles, was carried out with a sample-barcoded 5' primer and a J-beta primer mix. TCRdb reprocessed the 5' RACE reads with MiXCR, giving one entry per CDR3 protein. Of fewer than 2,000,000 distinct CDR3 sequences listed, 39% are singletons. From germline, CDR1 is SGHVS and CDR2 FQNEAQ. The CDR3 covers 15 residues. Trimming took 3 bases from V and 2 from J, leaving 12 bases between them. This sequence joins TRBV7-8 and TRBJ2-3, with D perhaps assigned TRBD1 or TRBD2 (5 bases each). The clonotype originates from a human donor in good health. Sequencing input: blood. In nucleotides, the CDR3 is TGTGCCAGCAGCTTTGGGGTGGGGGTCACAGATACGCAGTATTTT. Translation: CASSFGVGVTDTQYF.